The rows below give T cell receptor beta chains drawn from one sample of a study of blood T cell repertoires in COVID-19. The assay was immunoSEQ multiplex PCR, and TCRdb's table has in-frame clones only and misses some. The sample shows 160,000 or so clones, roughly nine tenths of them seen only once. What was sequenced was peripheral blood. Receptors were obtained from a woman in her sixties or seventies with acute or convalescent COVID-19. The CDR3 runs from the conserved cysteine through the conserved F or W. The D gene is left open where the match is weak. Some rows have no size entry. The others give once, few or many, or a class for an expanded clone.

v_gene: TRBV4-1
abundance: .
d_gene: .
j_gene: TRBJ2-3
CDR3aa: CASSQGVEGSSTDTQYF
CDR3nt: TGCGCCAGCAGCCAAGGGGTTGAGGGAAGTAGCACAGATACGCAGTATTTT

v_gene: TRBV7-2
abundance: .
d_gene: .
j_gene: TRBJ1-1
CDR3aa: CASSLSQGLNTEAFF
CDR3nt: TGTGCCAGCAGCTTATCTCAGGGCCTCAACACTGAAGCTTTCTTT

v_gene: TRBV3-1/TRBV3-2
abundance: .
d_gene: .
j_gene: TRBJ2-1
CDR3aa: CASSGYSYNEQFF
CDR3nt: TGTGCCAGCTCAGGGTATTCCTACAATGAGCAGTTCTTC

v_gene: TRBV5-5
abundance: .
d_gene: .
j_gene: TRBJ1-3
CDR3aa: CASSLRTGGASGNTIYF
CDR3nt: TGTGCCAGCAGCTTGCGGACTGGAGGGGCTTCTGGAAACACCATATATTTT

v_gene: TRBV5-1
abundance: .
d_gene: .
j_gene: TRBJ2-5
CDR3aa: CASSLGQQEETQYF
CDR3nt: TGCGCCAGCAGCTTGGGACAGCAAGAAGAGACCCAGTACTTC

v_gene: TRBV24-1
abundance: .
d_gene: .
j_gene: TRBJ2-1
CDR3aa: CATSIDPDRATYNEQFF
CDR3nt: TGTGCCACCAGTATTGACCCGGACAGAGCTACCTACAATGAGCAGTTCTTC

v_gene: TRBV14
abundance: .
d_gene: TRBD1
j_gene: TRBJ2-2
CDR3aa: CASSQRTGGYTGELFF
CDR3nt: TGTGCCAGCAGCCAAAGGACAGGGGGCTACACCGGGGAGCTGTTTTTT

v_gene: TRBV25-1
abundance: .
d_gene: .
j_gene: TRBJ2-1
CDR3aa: CASSEGVGRTSYNEQFF
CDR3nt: TGTGCCAGCAGCGAAGGGGTGGGTCGGACTTCCTACAATGAGCAGTTCTTC

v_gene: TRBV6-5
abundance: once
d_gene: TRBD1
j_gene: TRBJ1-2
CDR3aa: CASSGRTGTYGYTF
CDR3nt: TGTGCCAGCAGCGGTAGGACAGGAACCTATGGCTACACCTTC

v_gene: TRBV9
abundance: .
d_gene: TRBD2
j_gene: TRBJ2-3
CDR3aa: CASSVWLAGGDTQYF
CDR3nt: TGTGCCAGCAGCGTTTGGCTAGCGGGGGGGGATACGCAGTATTTT

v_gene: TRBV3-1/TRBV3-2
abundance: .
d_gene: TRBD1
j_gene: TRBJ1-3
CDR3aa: CASSRRAAGTGDFGNTIYF
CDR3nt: TGTGCCAGCAGCAGGCGAGCCGCCGGGACAGGGGATTTTGGAAACACCATATATTTT

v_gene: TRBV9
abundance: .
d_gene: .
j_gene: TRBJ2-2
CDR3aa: CASSVDHRAGELFF
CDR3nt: TGTGCCAGCAGCGTAGATCATAGAGCCGGGGAGCTGTTTTTT

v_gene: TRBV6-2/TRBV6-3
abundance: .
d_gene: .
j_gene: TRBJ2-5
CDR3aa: CASSRGGQETQYF
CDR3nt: TGTGCCAGCAGTAGGGGGGGCCAAGAGACCCAGTACTTC

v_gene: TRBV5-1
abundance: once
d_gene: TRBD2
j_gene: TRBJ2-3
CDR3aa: CASSFIQRGATSTDTQYF
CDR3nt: TGCGCCAGCAGCTTTATCCAGCGGGGGGCCACTAGCACAGATACGCAGTATTTT

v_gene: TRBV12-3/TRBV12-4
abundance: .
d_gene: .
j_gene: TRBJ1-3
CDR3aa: CASSRGNTIYF
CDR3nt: TGTGCCAGCAGTCGTGGAAACACCATATATTTT

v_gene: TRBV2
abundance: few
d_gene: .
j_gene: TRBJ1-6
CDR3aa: CASTPHRVNSPLHF
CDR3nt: TGTGCCAGCACCCCCCACAGGGTTAATTCACCCCTCCACTTT

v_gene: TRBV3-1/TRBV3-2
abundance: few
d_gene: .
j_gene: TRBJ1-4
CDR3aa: CASSQEDGEASNEKLFF
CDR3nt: TGTGCCAGCAGCCAAGAGGACGGGGAGGCGTCTAATGAAAAACTGTTTTTT

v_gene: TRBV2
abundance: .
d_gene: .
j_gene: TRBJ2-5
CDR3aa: CASSERRRAQETQYF
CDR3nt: TGTGCCAGCAGTGAACGTCGCAGGGCCCAAGAGACCCAGTACTTC

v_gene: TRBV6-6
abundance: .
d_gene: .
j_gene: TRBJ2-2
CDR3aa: CASSPLVGTGELFF
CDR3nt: TGTGCCAGCAGCCCCCTAGTCGGCACCGGGGAGCTGTTTTTT

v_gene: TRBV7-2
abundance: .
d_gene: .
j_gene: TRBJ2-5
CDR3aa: CASSFGGARETQYF
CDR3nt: TGTGCCAGCAGCTTTGGAGGGGCCAGGGAGACCCAGTACTTC

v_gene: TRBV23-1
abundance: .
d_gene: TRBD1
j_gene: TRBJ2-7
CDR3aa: CASKNRDRGPREQYF
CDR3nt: TGCGCCAGCAAAAACCGGGACAGAGGCCCCAGGGAGCAGTACTTC

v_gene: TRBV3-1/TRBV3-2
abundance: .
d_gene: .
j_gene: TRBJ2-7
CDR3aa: CASSTGGGPSYEQYF
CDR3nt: TGTGCCAGCAGTACAGGGGGGGGCCCCTCCTACGAGCAGTACTTC

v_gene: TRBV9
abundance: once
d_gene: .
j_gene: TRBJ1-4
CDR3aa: CASSGGATNEKLFF
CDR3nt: TGTGCCAGCAGCGGGGGGGCAACTAATGAAAAACTGTTTTTT

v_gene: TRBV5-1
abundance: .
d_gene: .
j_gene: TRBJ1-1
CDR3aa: CASSLVRQEGRGRLNTEAFF
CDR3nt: TGCGCCAGCAGCTTGGTTCGGCAGGAAGGGAGGGGACGATTAAACACTGAAGCTTTCTTT

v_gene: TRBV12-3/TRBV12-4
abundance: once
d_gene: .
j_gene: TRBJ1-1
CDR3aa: CASSLAMGSEAFF
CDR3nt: TGTGCCAGCAGCCTAGCCATGGGTTCCGAAGCTTTCTTT

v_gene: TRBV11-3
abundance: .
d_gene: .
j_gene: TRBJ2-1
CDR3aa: CASSSAGANEQFF
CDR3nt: TGTGCCAGCAGCTCCGCAGGGGCCAATGAGCAGTTCTTC

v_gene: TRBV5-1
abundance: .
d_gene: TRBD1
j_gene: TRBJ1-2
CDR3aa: CASSPGGYYGYTF
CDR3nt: TGCGCCAGCAGCCCAGGGGGCTACTATGGCTACACCTTC